This record concerns one T cell receptor (beta chain) sequence. Trimming removed 0 bases from V and 2 bases from J, with 5 bases in between. CDR3 size: 13 residues. In germline, CDR1 is GTSNPN, CDR2 SVGIG (reference sequence). This specimen belongs to a study of control samples from healthy donors and cancer patients. Only in-frame clones appear in the TCRdb table, and some are missing; sequencing was by immunoSEQ multiplex PCR. The sample consists of 150,000 or so clones, 80% to 95% of them appearing once. This sequence was found in a man aged 18 to 35 in good health. The chain is built from TRBV30 and TRBJ1-5; D ambiguous. Sequencing was done on a sample of blood. The CDR3 reads CAWSVEGNQPQHF. In DNA form, the CDR3 reads TGTGCCTGGAGTGTAGAAGGCAATCAGCCCCAGCATTTT.